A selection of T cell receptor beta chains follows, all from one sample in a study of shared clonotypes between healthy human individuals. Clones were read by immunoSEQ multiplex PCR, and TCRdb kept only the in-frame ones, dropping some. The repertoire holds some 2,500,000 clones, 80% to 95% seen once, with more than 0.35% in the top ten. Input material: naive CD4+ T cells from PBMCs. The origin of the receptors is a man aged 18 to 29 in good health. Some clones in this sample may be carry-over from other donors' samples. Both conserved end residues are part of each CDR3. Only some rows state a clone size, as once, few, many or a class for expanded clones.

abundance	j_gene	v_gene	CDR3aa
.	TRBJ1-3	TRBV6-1	CATNGVGNTIYF
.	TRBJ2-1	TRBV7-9	CASSRPGLAGAEQFF
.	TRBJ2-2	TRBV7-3	CASSPQAAGELFF
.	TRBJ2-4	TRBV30	CAWSEVTGGRNIQYF
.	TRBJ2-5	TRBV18	CASSPMKTSTVTQYF
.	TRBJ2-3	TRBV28	CASRQYPDTQYF
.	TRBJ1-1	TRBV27	CASSLGGEGAFF
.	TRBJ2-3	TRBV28	CASSIGAGEAGDLSDTQYF
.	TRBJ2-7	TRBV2	CASKREQGAYEQYF
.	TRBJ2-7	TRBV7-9	CASSLLQRDPFRQYF
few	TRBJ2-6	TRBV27	CASGTRSGANVLTF
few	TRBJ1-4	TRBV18	CASSPSPEKLFF
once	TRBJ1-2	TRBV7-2	CASSFLNPGAAGDGYTF
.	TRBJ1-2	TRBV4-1	CASSQHDGYTF
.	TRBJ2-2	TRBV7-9	CASSFVTGELFF
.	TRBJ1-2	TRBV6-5	CASSPDRTYGYTF
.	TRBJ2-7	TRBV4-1	CASSRGTSASYEQYF
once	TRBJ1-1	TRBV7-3	CASRLTGNTEAFF
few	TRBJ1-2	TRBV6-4	CASSPGTGYGYTF
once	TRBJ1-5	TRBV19	CASSTRGRKSNQPQHF
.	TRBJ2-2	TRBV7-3	CASSLIGAPNTGELFF
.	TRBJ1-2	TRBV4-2	CASSQGTANYGYTF